A selection of T cell receptor beta chains follows, all from one sample in a study of OX40 agonist ivuxolimab in advanced cancers. TCRdb keeps only in-frame clones here, not all; method: immunoSEQ multiplex PCR. The sample shows 90,000 or so clones, around nine tenths of them seen only once. The specimen comprised CD4+ or CD8+ T cells sorted from blood, sampled in a trial of the OX40 agonist ivuxolimab. The receptor set was obtained from an adult with an advanced solid tumor such as melanoma, head and neck, liver or kidney cancer. Each CDR3 is given with its conserved first and last residue. A D gene is named only where the DNA matches it firmly. Some rows have no size entry. The others give once, few or many, or a class for an expanded clone.

TRBV6-5	TRBJ2-3	.	TRBD1	CASSYLDRASTDTQYF	TGTGCCAGCAGTTACTTGGACAGGGCCAGCACAGATACGCAGTATTTT
TRBV7-9	TRBJ2-2	.	TRBD2	CASSLVSGRAVRTGELFF	TGTGCCAGCAGCTTGGTTAGCGGGAGGGCCGTTAGGACCGGGGAGCTGTTTTTT
TRBV5-6	TRBJ2-2	once	.	CASSSVTGELFF	TGTGCCAGCAGCTCTGTCACCGGGGAGCTGTTTTTT
TRBV5-1	TRBJ2-5	.	.	CASKSLTGPQETQYF	TGCGCCAGCAAGTCCCTAACAGGACCCCAAGAGACCCAGTACTTC
TRBV20-1	TRBJ2-3	.	.	CSASKGRAQYF	TGCAGTGCTAGCAAGGGTAGAGCGCAGTATTTT
TRBV27	TRBJ1-2	.	TRBD1	CASSLGTGLAKNYGYTF	TGTGCCAGCAGCCTGGGGACAGGGCTCGCAAAGAACTATGGCTACACCTTC
TRBV6-5	TRBJ2-6	.	.	CASTTLTGANVLTF	TGTGCCAGCACCACACTTACTGGGGCCAACGTCCTGACTTTC
TRBV28	TRBJ2-3	.	.	CASRVKLRATQYF	TGTGCCAGCAGAGTCAAATTGAGGGCTACGCAGTATTTT
TRBV7-3	TRBJ2-5	once	.	CASSLSGQETQYF	TGTGCCAGCAGCTTAAGTGGGCAAGAGACCCAGTACTTC
TRBV18	TRBJ1-1	once	.	CASSPIEGLNTEAFF	TGTGCCAGCTCACCAATAGAGGGGCTGAACACTGAAGCTTTCTTT
TRBV19	TRBJ1-2	few	TRBD1	CASSPRPGTGNYGYTF	TGTGCCAGTAGTCCCCGTCCCGGGACAGGGAACTATGGCTACACCTTC
TRBV1	TRBJ2-7	.	.	CTSSPKTSGRAVDEQYF	TGCACCAGCAGCCCCAAGACTAGCGGGAGGGCAGTCGACGAGCAGTACTTC
TRBV9	TRBJ2-3	.	.	CASSVTGLGTDTQYF	TGTGCCAGCAGCGTAACCGGCCTCGGCACAGATACGCAGTATTTT
TRBV28	TRBJ2-7	once	TRBD2	CASSGTIAGAPYEQYF	TGTGCCAGCAGTGGAACCATAGCGGGAGCCCCCTACGAGCAGTACTTC
TRBV6-5	TRBJ2-4	.	.	CASSTPSIKNIQYF	TGTGCCAGCAGTACTCCCAGCATCAAAAACATTCAGTACTTC
TRBV28	TRBJ2-3	.	.	CASSLPKTDTQYF	TGTGCCAGCAGTTTGCCTAAGACAGATACGCAGTATTTT
TRBV18	TRBJ2-1	.	TRBD2	CASSLPGLAGGNEQFF	TGTGCCAGCTCACTCCCGGGACTAGCGGGGGGGAATGAGCAGTTCTTC
TRBV30	TRBJ2-1	.	.	CAWSVGGEQFF	TGTGCCTGGAGTGTAGGGGGTGAGCAGTTCTTC
TRBV7-9	TRBJ2-1	.	.	CASSFGPLVNEQFF	TGTGCCAGCAGCTTTGGACCGCTGGTAAATGAGCAGTTCTTC
TRBV6-1	TRBJ2-7	few	TRBD1	CASSETGTGAYEQYF	TGTGCCAGCAGTGAAACCGGGACAGGGGCCTACGAGCAGTACTTC
TRBV19	TRBJ2-5	.	TRBD2	CASSTPRLAGVETQYF	TGTGCCAGTAGTACCCCTCGACTAGCGGGAGTGGAGACCCAGTACTTC
TRBV28	TRBJ1-2	.	.	CASGGGSRGYTF	TGTGCCAGCGGCGGAGGGTCCCGGGGCTACACCTTC
TRBV5-1	TRBJ2-1	.	.	CASRQLNEQFF	TGCGCCAGCAGACAGCTCAATGAGCAGTTCTTC
TRBV11-2	TRBJ1-2	once	TRBD1	CASSPAQLDRADRGYTF	TGTGCCAGCAGCCCCGCTCAATTAGACAGGGCAGATAGAGGCTACACCTTC
TRBV19	TRBJ2-5	.	TRBD1	CASSATGTGGKTQYF	TGTGCCAGTAGTGCCACCGGGACAGGGGGGAAGACCCAGTACTTC
TRBV20-1	TRBJ2-3	.	.	CSANTVPTQYF	TGCAGTGCGAACACGGTACCTACGCAGTATTTT